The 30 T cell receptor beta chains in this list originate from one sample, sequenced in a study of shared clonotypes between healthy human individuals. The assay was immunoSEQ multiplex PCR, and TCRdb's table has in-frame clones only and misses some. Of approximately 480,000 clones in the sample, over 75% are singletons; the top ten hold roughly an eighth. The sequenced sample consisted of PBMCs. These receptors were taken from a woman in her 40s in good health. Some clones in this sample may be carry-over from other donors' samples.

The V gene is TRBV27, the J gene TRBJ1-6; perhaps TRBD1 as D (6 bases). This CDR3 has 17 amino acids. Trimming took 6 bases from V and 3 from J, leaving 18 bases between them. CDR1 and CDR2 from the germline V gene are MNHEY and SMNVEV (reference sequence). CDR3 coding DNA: TGTGCCAGCAGGGGCCATCCCTGGGACAACTATAATTCACCCCTCCACTTT. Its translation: CASRGHPWDNYNSPLHF.

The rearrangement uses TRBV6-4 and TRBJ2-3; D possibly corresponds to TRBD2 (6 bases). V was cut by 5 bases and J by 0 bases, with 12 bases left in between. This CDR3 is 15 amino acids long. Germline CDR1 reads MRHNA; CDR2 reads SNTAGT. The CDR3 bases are TGTGCCAGCAGTAGGATAAGCGGGAGCACAGATACGCAGTATTTT. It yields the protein CASSRISGSTDTQYF.

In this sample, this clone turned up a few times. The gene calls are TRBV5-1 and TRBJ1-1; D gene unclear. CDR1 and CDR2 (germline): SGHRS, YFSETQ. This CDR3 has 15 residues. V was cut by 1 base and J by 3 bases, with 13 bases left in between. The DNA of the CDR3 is TGCGCCAGCAGCTTGTTGGGGAGGTGGGACACTGAAGCTTTCTTT. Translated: CASSLLGRWDTEAFF.

CDR3 sequence reads: CASSLNGQRYNEKLFF. Written as DNA, the CDR3 is TGTGCCAGCAGTTTAAATGGCCAGAGGTATAATGAAAAACTGTTTTTT. The chain carries TRBV28 and TRBJ1-4; D is undetermined. Germline values: CDR1 MDHEN, CDR2 SYDVKM. This CDR3 region has 16 residues. V lost 2 bases and J 4 bases, leaving 14 bases between the germline ends.

The CDR3 loop reads CASSPEASGRGADTQYF. CDR3 DNA sequence: TGCGCCAGCAGCCCGGAGGCTAGCGGGAGGGGGGCAGATACGCAGTATTTT. V is TRBV5-1 and J is TRBJ2-3, with 12 bases matching TRBD2. With V trimmed by 4 bases and J by 4 bases, 10 bases remained unmatched. The germline V gene has CDR1 SGHRS and CDR2 YFSETQ. CDR3 length: 17 residues.

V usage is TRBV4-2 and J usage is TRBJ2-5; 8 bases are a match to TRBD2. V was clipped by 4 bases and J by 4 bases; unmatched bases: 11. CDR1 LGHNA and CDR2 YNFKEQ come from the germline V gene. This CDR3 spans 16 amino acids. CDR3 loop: CASSLGERELVETQYF. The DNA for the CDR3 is TGTGCCAGCAGCCTTGGCGAGCGGGAGCTGGTAGAGACCCAGTACTTC.

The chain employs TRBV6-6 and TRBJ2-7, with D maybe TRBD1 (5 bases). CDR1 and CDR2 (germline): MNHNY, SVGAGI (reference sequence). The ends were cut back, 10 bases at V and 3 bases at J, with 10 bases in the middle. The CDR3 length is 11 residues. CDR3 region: CATTGFYEQYF. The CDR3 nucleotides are TGTGCCACCACAGGATTCTACGAGCAGTACTTC.

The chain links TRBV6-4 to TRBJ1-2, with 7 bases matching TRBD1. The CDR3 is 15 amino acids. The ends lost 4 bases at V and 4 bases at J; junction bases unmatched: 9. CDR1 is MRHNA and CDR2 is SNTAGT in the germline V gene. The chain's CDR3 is CASSASGTAIYGYTF. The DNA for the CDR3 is TGTGCCAGCAGTGCCTCCGGGACAGCGATCTATGGCTACACCTTC.

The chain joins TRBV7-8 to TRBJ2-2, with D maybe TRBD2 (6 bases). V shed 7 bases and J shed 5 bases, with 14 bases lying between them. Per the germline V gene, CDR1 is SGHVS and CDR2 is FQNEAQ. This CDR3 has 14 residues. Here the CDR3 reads CASTRGVGTGELFF. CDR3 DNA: TGTGCCAGCACCCGCGGGGTTGGGACCGGGGAGCTGTTTTTT. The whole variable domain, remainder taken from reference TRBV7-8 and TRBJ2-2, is GAGVSQSPRYKVAKRGQDVALRCDPISGHVSLFWYQQALGQGPEFLTYFQNEAQLDKSGLPSDRFFAERPEGSVSTLKIQRTQQEDSAVYLCASTRGVGTGELFFGEGSRLTVL.

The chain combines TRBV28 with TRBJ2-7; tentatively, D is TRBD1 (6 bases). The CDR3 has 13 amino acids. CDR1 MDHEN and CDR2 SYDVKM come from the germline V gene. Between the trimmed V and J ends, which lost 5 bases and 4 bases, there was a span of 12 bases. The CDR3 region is CASSGGSAYEQYF. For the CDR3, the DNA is TGTGCCAGCAGTGGGGGCAGCGCTTACGAGCAGTACTTC.

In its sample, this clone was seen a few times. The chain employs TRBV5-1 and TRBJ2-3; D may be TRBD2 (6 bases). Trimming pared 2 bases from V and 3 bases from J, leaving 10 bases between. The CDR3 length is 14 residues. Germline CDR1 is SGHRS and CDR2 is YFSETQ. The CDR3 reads CASSFARETDTQYF. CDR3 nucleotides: TGCGCCAGCAGCTTCGCCCGGGAGACAGATACGCAGTATTTT.

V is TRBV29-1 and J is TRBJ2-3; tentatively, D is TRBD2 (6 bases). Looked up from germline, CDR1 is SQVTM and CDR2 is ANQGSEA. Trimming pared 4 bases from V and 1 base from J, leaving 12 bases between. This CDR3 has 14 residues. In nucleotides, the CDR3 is TGCAGCGTTGTTCGACTAGGAGGCACAGATACGCAGTATTTT. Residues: CSVVRLGGTDTQYF.

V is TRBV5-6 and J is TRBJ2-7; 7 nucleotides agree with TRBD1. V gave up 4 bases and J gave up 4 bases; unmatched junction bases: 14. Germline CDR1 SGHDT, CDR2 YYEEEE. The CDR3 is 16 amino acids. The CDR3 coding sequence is TGTGCCAGCAGCCTAAAACGTAGACAGGGTTGGTACGAGCAGTACTTC. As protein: CASSLKRRQGWYEQYF. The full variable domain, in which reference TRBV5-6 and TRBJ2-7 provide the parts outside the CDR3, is DAGVTQSPTHLIKTRGQQVTLRCSPKSGHDTVSWYQQALGQGPQFIFQYYEEEERQRGNFPDRFSGHQFPNYSSELNVNALLLGDSALYLCASSLKRRQGWYEQYFGPGTRLTVT.

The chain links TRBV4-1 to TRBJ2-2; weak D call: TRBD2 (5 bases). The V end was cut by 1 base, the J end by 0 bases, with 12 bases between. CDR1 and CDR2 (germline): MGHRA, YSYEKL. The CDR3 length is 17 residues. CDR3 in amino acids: CASSQGWSGSNTGELFF. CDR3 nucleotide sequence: TGCGCCAGCAGCCAAGGTTGGAGCGGCTCGAACACCGGGGAGCTGTTTTTT.

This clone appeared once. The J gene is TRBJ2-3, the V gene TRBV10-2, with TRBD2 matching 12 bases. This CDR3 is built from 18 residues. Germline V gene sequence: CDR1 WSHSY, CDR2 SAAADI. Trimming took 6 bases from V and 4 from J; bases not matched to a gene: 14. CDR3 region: CASRILAGGLPGADTQYF. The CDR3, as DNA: TGCGCCAGCAGAATACTAGCGGGGGGACTCCCCGGCGCAGATACGCAGTATTTT.

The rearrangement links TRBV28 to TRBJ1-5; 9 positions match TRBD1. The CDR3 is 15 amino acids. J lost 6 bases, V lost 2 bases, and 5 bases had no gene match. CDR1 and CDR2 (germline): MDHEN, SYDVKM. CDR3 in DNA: TGTGCCAGCAGTTTAACAGGGGGCGATATTCAGCCCCAGCATTTT. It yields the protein CASSLTGGDIQPQHF.

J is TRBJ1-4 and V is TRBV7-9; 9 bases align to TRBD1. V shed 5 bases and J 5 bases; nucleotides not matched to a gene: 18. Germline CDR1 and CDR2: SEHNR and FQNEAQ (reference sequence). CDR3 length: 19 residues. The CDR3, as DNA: TGTGCCAGCAGCGCCCGGAGACAGGGGGGAAGGGGAGGCAATGAAAAACTGTTTTTT. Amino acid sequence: CASSARRQGGRGGNEKLFF. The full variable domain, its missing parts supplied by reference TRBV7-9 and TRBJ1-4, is DTGVSQNPRHKITKRGQNVTFRCDPISEHNRLYWYRQTLGQGPEFLTYFQNEAQLEKSRLLSDRFSAERPKGSFSTLEIQRTEQGDSAMYLCASSARRQGGRGGNEKLFFGSGTQLSVL.

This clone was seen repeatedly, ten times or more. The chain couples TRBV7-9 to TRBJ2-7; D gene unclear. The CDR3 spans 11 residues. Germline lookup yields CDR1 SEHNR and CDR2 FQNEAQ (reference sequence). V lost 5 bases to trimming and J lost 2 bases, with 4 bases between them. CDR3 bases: TGTGCCAGCAGCAGGACCTACGAGCAGTACTTC. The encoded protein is CASSRTYEQYF. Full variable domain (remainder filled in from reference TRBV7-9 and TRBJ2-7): DTGVSQNPRHKITKRGQNVTFRCDPISEHNRLYWYRQTLGQGPEFLTYFQNEAQLEKSRLLSDRFSAERPKGSFSTLEIQRTEQGDSAMYLCASSRTYEQYFGPGTRLTVT.

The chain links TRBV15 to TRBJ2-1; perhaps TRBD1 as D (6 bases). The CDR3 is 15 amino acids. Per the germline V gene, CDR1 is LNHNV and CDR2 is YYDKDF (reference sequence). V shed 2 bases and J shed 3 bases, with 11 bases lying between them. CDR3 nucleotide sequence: TGTGCCACCAGCAGATTTTCAGGGGTCTACAATGAGCAGTTCTTC. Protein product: CATSRFSGVYNEQFF. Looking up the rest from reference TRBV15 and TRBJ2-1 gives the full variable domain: DAMVIQNPRYQVTQFGKPVTLSCSQTLNHNVMYWYQQKSSQAPKLLFHYYDKDFNNEADTPDNFQSRRPNTSFCFLDIRSPGLGDTAMYLCATSRFSGVYNEQFFGPGTRLTVL.

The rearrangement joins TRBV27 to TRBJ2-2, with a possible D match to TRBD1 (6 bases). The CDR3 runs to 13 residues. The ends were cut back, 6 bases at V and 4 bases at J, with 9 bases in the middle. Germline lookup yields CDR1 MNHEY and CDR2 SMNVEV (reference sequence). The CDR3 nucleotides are TGTGCCAGCAGGCACAGGGTCACCGGGGAGCTGTTTTTT. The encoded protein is CASRHRVTGELFF.

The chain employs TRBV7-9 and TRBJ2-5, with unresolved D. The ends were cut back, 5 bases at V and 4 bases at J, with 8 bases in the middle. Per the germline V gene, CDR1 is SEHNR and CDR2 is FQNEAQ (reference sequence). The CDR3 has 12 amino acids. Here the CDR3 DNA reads TGTGCCAGCAGCCTCAGTTTAGAGACCCAGTACTTC. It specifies CASSLSLETQYF.

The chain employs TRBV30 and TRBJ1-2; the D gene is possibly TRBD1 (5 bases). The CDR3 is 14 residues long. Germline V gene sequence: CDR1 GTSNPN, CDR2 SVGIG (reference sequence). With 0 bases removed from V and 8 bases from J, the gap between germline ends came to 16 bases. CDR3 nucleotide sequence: TGTGCCTGGAGTGTATTTGCGGGGGGGGTCGGCTACACCTTC. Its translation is CAWSVFAGGVGYTF.

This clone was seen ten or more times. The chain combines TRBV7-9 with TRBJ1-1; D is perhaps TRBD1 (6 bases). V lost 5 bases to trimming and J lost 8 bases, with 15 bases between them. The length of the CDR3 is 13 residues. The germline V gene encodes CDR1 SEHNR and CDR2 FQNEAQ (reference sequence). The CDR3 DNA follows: TGTGCCAGCAGCCCTGGGGGGGGGCGGGAAGCTTTCTTT. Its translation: CASSPGGGREAFF.

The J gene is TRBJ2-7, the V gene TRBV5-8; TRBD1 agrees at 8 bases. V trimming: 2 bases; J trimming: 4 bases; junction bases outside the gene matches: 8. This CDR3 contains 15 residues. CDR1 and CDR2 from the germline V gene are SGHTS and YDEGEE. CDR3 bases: TGTGCCAGCAGCTTAACAGGGGGATTTTTGTACGAGCAGTACTTC. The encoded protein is CASSLTGGFLYEQYF.

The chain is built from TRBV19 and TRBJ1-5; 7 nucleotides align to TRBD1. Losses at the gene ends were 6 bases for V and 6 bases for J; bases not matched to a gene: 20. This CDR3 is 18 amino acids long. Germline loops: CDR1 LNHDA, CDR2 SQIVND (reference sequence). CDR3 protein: CASRKLMGQTGFSQPQHF. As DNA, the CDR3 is TGTGCCAGTAGAAAACTAATGGGACAGACAGGGTTCAGTCAGCCCCAGCATTTT.

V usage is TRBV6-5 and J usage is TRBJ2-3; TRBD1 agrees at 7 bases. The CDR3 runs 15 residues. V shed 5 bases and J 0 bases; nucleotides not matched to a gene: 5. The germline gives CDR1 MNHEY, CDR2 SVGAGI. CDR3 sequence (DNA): TGTGCCAGCAGTCAGGGGGTTACGAGCACAGATACGCAGTATTTT. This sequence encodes CASSQGVTSTDTQYF.

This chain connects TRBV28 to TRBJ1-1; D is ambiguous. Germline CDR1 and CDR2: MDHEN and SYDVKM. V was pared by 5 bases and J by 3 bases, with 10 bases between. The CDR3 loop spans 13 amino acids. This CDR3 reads CASSEQRYTEAFF. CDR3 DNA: TGTGCCAGCAGTGAACAGAGGTACACTGAAGCTTTCTTT.

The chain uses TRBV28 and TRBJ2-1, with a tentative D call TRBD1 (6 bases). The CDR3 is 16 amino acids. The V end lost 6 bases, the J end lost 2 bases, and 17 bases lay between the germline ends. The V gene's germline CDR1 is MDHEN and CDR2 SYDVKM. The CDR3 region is CASRSAGVEAYNEQFF. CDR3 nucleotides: TGTGCCAGCAGGAGCGCAGGGGTCGAAGCCTACAATGAGCAGTTCTTC.

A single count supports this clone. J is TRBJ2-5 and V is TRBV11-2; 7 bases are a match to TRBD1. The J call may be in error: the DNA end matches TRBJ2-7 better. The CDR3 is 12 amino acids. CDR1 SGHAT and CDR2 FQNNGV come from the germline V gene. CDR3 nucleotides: TGTGCCAGCAGCCGACAGGGAAGCGAGCAGTACTTC. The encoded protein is CASSRQGSEQYF.

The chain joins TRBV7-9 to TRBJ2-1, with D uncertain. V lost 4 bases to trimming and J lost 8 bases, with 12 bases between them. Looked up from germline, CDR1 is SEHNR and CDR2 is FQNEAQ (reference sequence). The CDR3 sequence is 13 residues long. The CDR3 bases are TGTGCCAGCAGCTCGGAGTCCGGCGATGAGCAGTTCTTC. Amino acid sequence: CASSSESGDEQFF. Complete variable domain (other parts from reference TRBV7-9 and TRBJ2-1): DTGVSQNPRHKITKRGQNVTFRCDPISEHNRLYWYRQTLGQGPEFLTYFQNEAQLEKSRLLSDRFSAERPKGSFSTLEIQRTEQGDSAMYLCASSSESGDEQFFGPGTRLTVL.